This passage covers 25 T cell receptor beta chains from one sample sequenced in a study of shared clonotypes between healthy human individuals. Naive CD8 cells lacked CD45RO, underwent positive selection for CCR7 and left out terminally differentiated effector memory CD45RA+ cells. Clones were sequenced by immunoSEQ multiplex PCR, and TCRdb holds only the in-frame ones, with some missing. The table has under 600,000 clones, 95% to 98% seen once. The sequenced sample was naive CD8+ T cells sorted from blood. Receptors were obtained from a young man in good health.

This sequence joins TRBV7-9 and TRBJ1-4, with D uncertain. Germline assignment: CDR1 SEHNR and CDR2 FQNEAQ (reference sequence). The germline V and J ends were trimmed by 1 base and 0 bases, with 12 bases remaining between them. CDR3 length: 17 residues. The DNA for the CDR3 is TGTGCCAGCAGCTTAGGGTCGGCAGCTGCAACTAATGAAAAACTGTTTTTT. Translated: CASSLGSAAATNEKLFF.

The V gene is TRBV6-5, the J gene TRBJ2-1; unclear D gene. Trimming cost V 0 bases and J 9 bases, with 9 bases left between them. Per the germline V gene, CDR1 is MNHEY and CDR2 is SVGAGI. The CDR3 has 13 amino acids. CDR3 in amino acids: CASSYSMAREQFF. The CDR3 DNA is TGTGCCAGCAGTTACTCGATGGCGCGTGAGCAGTTCTTC.

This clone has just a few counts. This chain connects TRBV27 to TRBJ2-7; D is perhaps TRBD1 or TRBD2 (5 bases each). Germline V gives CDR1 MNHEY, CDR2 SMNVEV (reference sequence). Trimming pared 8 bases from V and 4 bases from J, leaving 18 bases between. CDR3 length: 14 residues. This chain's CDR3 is CASAPGTGLYEQYF. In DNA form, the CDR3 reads TGTGCCAGCGCACCCGGGACGGGGTTATACGAGCAGTACTTC.

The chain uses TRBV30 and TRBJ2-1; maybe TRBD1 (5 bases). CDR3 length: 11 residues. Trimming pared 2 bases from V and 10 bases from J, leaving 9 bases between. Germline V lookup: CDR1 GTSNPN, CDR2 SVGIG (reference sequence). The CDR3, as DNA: TGTGCCTGGAGTTTCCCAGGGGAGCAGTTCTTC. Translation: CAWSFPGEQFF.

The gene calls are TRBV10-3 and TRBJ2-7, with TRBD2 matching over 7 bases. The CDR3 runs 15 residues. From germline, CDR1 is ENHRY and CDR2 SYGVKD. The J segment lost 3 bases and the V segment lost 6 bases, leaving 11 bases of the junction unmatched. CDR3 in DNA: TGTGCCATCAGGGGGATGACTAGCAATCGCTACGAGCAGTACTTC. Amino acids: CAIRGMTSNRYEQYF.

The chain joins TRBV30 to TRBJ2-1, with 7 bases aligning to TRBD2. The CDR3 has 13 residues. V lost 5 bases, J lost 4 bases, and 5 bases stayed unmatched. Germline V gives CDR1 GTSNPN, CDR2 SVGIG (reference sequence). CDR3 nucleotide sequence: TGTGCCTGGGCTAGCGGAGATTACAATGAGCAGTTCTTC. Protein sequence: CAWASGDYNEQFF.

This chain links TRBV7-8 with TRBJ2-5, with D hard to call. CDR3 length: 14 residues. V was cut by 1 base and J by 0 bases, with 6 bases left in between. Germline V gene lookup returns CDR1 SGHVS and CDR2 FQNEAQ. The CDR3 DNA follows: TGTGCCAGCAGCTTAGGGGCAGACCAAGAGACCCAGTACTTC. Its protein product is CASSLGADQETQYF.

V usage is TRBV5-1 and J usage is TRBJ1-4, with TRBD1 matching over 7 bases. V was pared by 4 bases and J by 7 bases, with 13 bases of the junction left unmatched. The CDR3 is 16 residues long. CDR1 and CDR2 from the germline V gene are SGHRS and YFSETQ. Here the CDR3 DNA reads TGCGCCAGCAGCCCCACTCCGGGACAGTTGGCTGAAAAACTGTTTTTT. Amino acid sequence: CASSPTPGQLAEKLFF.

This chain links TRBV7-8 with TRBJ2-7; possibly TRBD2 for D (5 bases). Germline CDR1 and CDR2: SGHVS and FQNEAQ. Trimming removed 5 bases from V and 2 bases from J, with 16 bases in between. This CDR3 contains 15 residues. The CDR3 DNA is TGTGCCAGCAGCCCACCCGTAAGCGGTACCTACGAGCAGTACTTC. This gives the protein CASSPPVSGTYEQYF.

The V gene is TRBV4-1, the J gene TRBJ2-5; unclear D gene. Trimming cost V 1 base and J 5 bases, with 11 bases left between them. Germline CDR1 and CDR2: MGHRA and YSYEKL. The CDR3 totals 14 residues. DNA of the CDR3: TGCGCCAGCAGCCAAGTTTCCAAAGAGGAGACCCAGTACTTC. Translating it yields CASSQVSKEETQYF.

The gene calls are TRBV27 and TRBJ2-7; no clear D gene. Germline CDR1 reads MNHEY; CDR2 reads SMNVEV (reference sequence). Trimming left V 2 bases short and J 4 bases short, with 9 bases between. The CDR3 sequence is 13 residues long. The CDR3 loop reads CASSLNRRYEQYF. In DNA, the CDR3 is TGTGCCAGCAGTTTAAATAGAAGGTACGAGCAGTACTTC.

The CDR3: CASSSIGQGVHEQYF. The CDR3 DNA reads TGTGCCAGCAGCTCAATAGGACAGGGGGTCCACGAGCAGTACTTC. V usage is TRBV5-6 and J usage is TRBJ2-7; TRBD1 agrees at 10 bases. V trimming: 3 bases; J trimming: 5 bases; junction bases outside the gene matches: 8. The CDR3 loop spans 15 amino acids. Germline assignment: CDR1 SGHDT and CDR2 YYEEEE.

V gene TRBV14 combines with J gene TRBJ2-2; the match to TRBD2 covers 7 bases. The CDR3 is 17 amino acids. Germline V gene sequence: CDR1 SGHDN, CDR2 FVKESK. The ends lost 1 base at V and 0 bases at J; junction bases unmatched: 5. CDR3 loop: CASSQGTSASNTGELFF. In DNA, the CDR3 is TGTGCCAGCAGCCAAGGTACTAGCGCTTCGAACACCGGGGAGCTGTTTTTT.

As DNA, the CDR3 is TGCAGCGTTGAAGAAGGGACTCACAATGAGCAGTTCTTC. This translates into CSVEEGTHNEQFF. The genes are TRBV29-1 and TRBJ2-1; possible D gene TRBD2, 6 bases. Trimming left V 0 bases short and J 5 bases short, with 8 bases between. CDR1 is SQVTM, CDR2 ANQGSEA, per germline. The CDR3 is 13 residues long.

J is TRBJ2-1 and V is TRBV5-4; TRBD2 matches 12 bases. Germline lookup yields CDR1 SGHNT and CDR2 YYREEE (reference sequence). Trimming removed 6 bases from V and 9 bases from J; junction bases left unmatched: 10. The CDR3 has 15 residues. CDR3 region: CASIPTSGSGAEQFF. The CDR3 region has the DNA TGTGCCAGCATCCCGACTAGCGGGAGCGGGGCTGAGCAGTTCTTC.

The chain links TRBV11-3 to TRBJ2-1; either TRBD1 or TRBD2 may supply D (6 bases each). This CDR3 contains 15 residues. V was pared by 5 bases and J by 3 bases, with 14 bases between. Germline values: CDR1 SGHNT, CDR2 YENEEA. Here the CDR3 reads CASSPRGVDYNEQFF. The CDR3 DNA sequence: TGTGCCAGCAGCCCTAGGGGGGTAGACTACAATGAGCAGTTCTTC.

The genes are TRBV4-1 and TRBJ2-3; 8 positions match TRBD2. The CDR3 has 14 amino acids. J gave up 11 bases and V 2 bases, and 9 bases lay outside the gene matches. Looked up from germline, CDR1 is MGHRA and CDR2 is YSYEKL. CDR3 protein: CASSQNSGLARQYF. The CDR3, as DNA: TGCGCCAGCAGCCAAAATAGTGGACTAGCCCGGCAGTATTTT.

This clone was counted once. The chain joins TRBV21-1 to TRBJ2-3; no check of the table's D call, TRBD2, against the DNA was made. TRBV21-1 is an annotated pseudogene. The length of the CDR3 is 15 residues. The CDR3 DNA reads TGTGCCAGCAGCCGGGGGATTAGCGGGAGCCATACGCAGTATTTT. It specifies CASSRGISGSHTQYF.

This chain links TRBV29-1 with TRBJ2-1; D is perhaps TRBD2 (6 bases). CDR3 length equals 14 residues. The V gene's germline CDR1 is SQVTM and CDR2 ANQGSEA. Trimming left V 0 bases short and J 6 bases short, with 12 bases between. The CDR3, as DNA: TGCAGCGTTGAAGAGGGACTGTCTGGCAATGAGCAGTTCTTC. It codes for CSVEEGLSGNEQFF.

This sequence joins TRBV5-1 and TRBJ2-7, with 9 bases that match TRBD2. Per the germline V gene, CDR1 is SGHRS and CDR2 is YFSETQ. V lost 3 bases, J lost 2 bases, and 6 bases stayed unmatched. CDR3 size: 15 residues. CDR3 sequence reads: CASSWKREAPYEQYF. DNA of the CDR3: TGCGCCAGCAGCTGGAAGCGGGAGGCCCCCTACGAGCAGTACTTC.

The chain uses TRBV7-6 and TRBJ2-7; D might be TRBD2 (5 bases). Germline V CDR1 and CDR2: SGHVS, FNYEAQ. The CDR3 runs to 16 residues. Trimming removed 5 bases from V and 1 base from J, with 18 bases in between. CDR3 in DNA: TGTGCCAGCAGCACCGACTCAGCTAGCATGTCCTACGAGCAGTACTTC. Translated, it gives CASSTDSASMSYEQYF.

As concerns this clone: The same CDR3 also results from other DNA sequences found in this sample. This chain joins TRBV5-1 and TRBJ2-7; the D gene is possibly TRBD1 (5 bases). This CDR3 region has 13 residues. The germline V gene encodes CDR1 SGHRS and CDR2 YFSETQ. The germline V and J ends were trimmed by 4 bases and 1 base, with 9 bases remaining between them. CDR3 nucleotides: TGCGCCAGCAGCCCAGACAGTTCCTACGAGCAGTACTTC. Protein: CASSPDSSYEQYF. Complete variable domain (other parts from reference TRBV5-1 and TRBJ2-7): KAGVTQTPRYLIKTRGQQVTLSCSPISGHRSVSWYQQTPGQGLQFLFEYFSETQRNKGNFPGRFSGRQFSNSRSEMNVSTLELGDSALYLCASSPDSSYEQYFGPGTRLTVT.

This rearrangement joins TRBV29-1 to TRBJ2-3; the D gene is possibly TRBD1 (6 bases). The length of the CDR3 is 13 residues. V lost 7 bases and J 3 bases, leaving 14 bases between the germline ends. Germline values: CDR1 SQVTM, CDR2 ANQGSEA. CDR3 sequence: CSAVYGTTDTQYF. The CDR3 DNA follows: TGCAGCGCAGTTTATGGGACAACAGATACGCAGTATTTT.

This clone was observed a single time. CDR3 nucleotide sequence: TGTGCCAGCAGCAGGGGACTAGCGGGAGAGGGCACCGGGGAGCTGTTTTTT. Translation gives CASSRGLAGEGTGELFF. The chain has TRBV7-9 and TRBJ2-2, with 14 bases lining up with TRBD2. This CDR3 comprises 17 residues. Germline V gives CDR1 SEHNR, CDR2 FQNEAQ (reference sequence). Trimming cost V 5 bases and J 4 bases; bases outside gene matches: 6.

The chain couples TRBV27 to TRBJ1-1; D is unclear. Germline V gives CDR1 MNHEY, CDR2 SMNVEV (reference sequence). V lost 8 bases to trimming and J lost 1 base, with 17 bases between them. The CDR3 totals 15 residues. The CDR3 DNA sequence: TGTGCCAGCCTCCCCCTCGGGAGACAGAACACTGAAGCTTTCTTT. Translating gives CASLPLGRQNTEAFF.